This T cell receptor (beta chain) was obtained from a study of blood T cell repertoires in COVID-19. Study-wide background: Sites in the United States, Italy and Spain provided acute and convalescent COVID-19 samples. Sources were T cells, B-cell-depleted T cells, or PBMCs; the material itself was cDNA or gDNA.

CDR1 is SNHLY, CDR2 FYNNEI, per germline. The V segment lost 8 bases and the J segment 4 bases; nucleotides outside the gene matches: 5. The CDR3 is 14 amino acids. How the authors handled the data: Amplified reference gene primers provided the basis for estimating nucleated cell counts. The protocol was immunoSEQ multiplex PCR, while the TCRdb copy is restricted to in-frame clones and leaves out a portion. V and J calls and clone size are as listed in that table; D and trimming were resolved from the DNA. This table has approximately 260,000 clones, 75% to 90% appearing once. This TCR derives from a man between 60 and 75 years old who had recovered from COVID-19. Specimen: peripheral blood. The chain links TRBV2 to TRBJ2-1; TRBD2 matches at 10 bases. CDR3 sequence (DNA): TGTGCCAGCCGCGGACTAGCGGATTACAATGAGCAGTTCTTC. Its translation: CASRGLADYNEQFF.